This entry lists 4 T cell receptor beta chains sequenced from one sample in a study of blood T cells in healthy people across ages. Alongside a J-beta primer mix, a sample-barcoded 5' primer served in a second PCR lasting roughly 6 to 12 cycles. TCRdb redid the calling of the 5' RACE reads with MiXCR, one entry per CDR3 protein. The sample consists of about 640,000 distinct CDR3 sequences, about 30% of them appearing once. The sequencing sample was made of blood. Every receptor here comes from a woman of 80 years or more in good health.

This clonotype was seen many times. This chain joins TRBV18 and TRBJ1-5; no clear D. V gave up 6 bases and J gave up 4 bases, with 10 bases separating them. This CDR3 contains 13 residues. CDR1 is KGHSH and CDR2 is LQKENI in the germline V gene. This chain's CDR3 is CASSPGDNQPQHF. Here the CDR3 DNA reads TGTGCCAGCTCTCCGGGCGATAATCAGCCCCAGCATTTT.

Concerning this clonotype itself: A much larger clone differs by one base, so this may be a read error. The chain recombines TRBV6-5 with TRBJ2-4; D is undetermined. The DNA matches TRBJ2-7 better at its end, which makes the J call doubtful. This CDR3 comprises 11 residues. CDR1 MNHEY and CDR2 SVGAGI come from the germline V gene. The CDR3 here is CVSSDQYEQYF. The DNA of the CDR3 is TGTGTCAGCAGTGACCAGTACGAGCAGTACTTC.

This clonotype was seen repeatedly, ten times or more. The V and J genes are TRBV20-1 and TRBJ2-4; 7 nucleotides agree with TRBD2. Per germline, CDR1 DFQATT and CDR2 SNEGSKA (reference sequence). The CDR3 is 16 residues long. Trimming at V came to 6 bases and at J to 0 bases, leaving 11 bases not matched to a gene. In DNA, the CDR3 is TGCAGTGCAATGCCCCCTAGCGGAGGAGCCAAAAACATTCAGTACTTC. It translates to CSAMPPSGGAKNIQYF.

This clonotype was seen repeatedly, ten times or more. V gene TRBV7-9 combines with J gene TRBJ2-7, with D perhaps TRBD2 (6 bases). The CDR3 is 12 residues long. The V gene lost 8 bases and the J gene lost 3 bases, with 11 bases spanning the gap. Germline assignment: CDR1 SEHNR and CDR2 FQNEAQ (reference sequence). CDR3 sequence reads: CASGGSFYEQYF. The DNA of the CDR3 is TGTGCCAGCGGGGGGAGTTTCTACGAGCAGTACTTC.